The clone carrying this T cell receptor beta chain was detected a few times. Its antigen is not known. The sample comes from a study of blood T cells in healthy people across ages. The CDR3 sequence is 18 residues long. J was trimmed by 4 bases and V by 1 base; bases with no gene match: 15. Germline V gene data show CDR1 as SGHTA and CDR2 as FQGNSA. Overall study results and limits: There were more naive CD4+ cells and higher diversity in long-lived donors than in aged donors.

It was with a sample-barcoded 5' primer and a J-beta primer mix that a second PCR of about 6 to 12 cycles was run. Tagging of each cDNA molecule was performed by a template-switch adaptor with 12 random nucleotides. Each CDR3 protein gets one entry after TCRdb re-called the 5' RACE reads with MiXCR. Of about 780,000 distinct CDR3 sequences detected, around half appear once; the ten largest clones hold over 15%. The sequence came from a man aged 80 or over in good health. V and J are TRBV7-2 and TRBJ2-5; TRBD2 agrees at 7 bases. The sequenced material came from blood. The CDR3 region is CASSLGVTGGRSRETQYF. The CDR3 DNA reads TGTGCCAGCAGCTTAGGGGTAACTGGCGGGAGATCGAGAGAGACCCAGTACTTC.